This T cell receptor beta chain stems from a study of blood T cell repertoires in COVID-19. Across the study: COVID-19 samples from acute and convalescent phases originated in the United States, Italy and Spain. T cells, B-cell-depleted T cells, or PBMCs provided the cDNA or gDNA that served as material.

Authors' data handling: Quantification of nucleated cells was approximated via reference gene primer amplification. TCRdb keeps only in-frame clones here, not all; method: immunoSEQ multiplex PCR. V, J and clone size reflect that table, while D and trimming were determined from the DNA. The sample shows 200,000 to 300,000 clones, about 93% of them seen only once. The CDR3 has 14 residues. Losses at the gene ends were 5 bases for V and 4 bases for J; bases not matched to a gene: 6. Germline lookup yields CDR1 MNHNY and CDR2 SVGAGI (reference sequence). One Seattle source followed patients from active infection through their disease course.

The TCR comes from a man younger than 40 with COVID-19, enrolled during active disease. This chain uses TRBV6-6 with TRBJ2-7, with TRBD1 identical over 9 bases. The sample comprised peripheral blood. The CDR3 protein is CASSPTGGRYEQYF. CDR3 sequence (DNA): TGTGCCAGCAGTCCAACAGGGGGCAGATACGAGCAGTACTTC.